The next 14 T cell receptor beta chains were all read from a single sample in a study of control samples from healthy donors and cancer patients. Some clones are missing from TCRdb's copy, which holds only in-frame ones; the method was immunoSEQ multiplex PCR. Of 200,000 to 250,000 clones detected, 90% to 95% appear once; the ten largest clones hold roughly 1.6%. Sequenced material: blood. These receptors were taken from a man aged 50-59 years in good health.

The chain carries TRBV29-1 and TRBJ1-4, with D possibly being TRBD1 (6 bases). The CDR3 loop spans 13 amino acids. Trimming removed 4 bases at V and 7 bases at J, with 13 bases between. Per germline, CDR1 SQVTM and CDR2 ANQGSEA. The CDR3 DNA is TGCAGCGTTGGTGGGGGGCTGAGTGAAAAACTGTTTTTT. The encoded protein is CSVGGGLSEKLFF.

As regards this clone: Relative to the germline gene, one junction end is altered; a read error may explain this. This chain joins TRBV19 and TRBJ1-4; maybe TRBD1 (5 bases). Germline V CDR1 and CDR2: LNHDA, SQIVND (reference sequence). The CDR3 covers 16 residues. Here the CDR3 DNA reads TGTGCCAGTACTCTGGGGGGAAGCGCAACTTATGAAAAACTGTTTTTT. It specifies CASTLGGSATYEKLFF.

The chain joins TRBV30 to TRBJ1-1; D is uncertain. The CDR3 is 13 residues long. Germline assignment: CDR1 GTSNPN and CDR2 SVGIG (reference sequence). Trimming left V 4 bases short and J 0 bases short, with 9 bases between. The CDR3 loop reads CAWMTVMNTEAFF. DNA of the CDR3: TGTGCCTGGATGACCGTCATGAACACTGAAGCTTTCTTT. The full variable domain, with the rest looked up from reference TRBV30 and TRBJ1-1, is SQTIHQWPATLVQPVGSPLSLECTVEGTSNPNLYWYRQAAGRGLQLLFYSVGIGQISSEVPQNLSASRPQDRQFILSSKKLLLSDSGFYLCAWMTVMNTEAFFGQGTRLTVV.

The chain joins TRBV6-2 or TRBV6-3 to TRBJ1-6; TRBD1 matches 8 bases. The CDR3 consists of 16 residues. V trimming: 3 bases; J trimming: 8 bases; junction bases outside the gene matches: 9. In germline, CDR1 is MNHEY, CDR2 SVGEGT. In DNA form, the CDR3 reads TGTGCCAGCAGTTATTCCCTGGACAGGGTATATTCACCCCTCCACTTT. Its translation is CASSYSLDRVYSPLHF.

In this sample, this clone turned up once. The chain links TRBV6-1 to TRBJ2-5; 12 positions match TRBD2. Germline assignment: CDR1 MNHNS and CDR2 SASEGT. The CDR3 runs to 19 residues. V was clipped by 1 base and J by 5 bases; unmatched bases: 14. DNA for the CDR3: TGTGCCAGCAGTGAAGTTTTGGTGCTAGCGGGGGGGCCCCGGGAGACCCAGTACTTC. Amino acid sequence: CASSEVLVLAGGPRETQYF.

This clone was counted between two and nine times. This chain connects TRBV12-3 or TRBV12-4 to TRBJ1-5, with D uncertain. The CDR3 spans 12 residues. V gave up 5 bases and J gave up 7 bases, with 9 bases separating them. DNA of the CDR3: TGTGCCAGCAGTCCGATACCCCAGCCCCAGCATTTT. Its protein product is CASSPIPQPQHF.

J is TRBJ2-7 and V is TRBV6-5, with TRBD1 identical over 9 bases. J was trimmed by 2 bases and V by 3 bases; bases with no gene match: 5. The germline V gene encodes CDR1 MNHEY and CDR2 SVGAGI. There are 15 residues in the CDR3. The CDR3 sequence is CASSYGGQGTYEQYF. Here the CDR3 DNA reads TGTGCCAGCAGTTATGGGGGACAGGGCACCTACGAGCAGTACTTC.

This clone was counted once. The chain employs TRBV5-6 and TRBJ1-4; D unresolved. Trimming pared 0 bases from V and 3 bases from J, leaving 3 bases between. The germline gives CDR1 SGHDT, CDR2 YYEEEE. This CDR3 contains 13 residues. The CDR3 reads CASSLGPNEKLFF. The CDR3 region has the DNA TGTGCCAGCAGCTTGGGGCCTAATGAAAAACTGTTTTTT.

CDR3 coding DNA: TGTGCCACCCATCCCAACAGGTCCGTGAACACTGAAGCTTTCTTT. It codes for CATHPNRSVNTEAFF. This rearrangement joins TRBV28 to TRBJ1-1; weak D call: TRBD1 (5 bases). Trimming removed 10 bases from V and 0 bases from J, with 18 bases in between. The germline V gene encodes CDR1 MDHEN and CDR2 SYDVKM. CDR3 length equals 15 residues.

This chain uses TRBV6-1 with TRBJ1-5, with TRBD1 matching over 8 bases. The CDR3 length is 16 residues. The germline V gene has CDR1 MNHNS and CDR2 SASEGT. The V and J ends lost 0 bases and 6 bases, in that order; junction bases with no gene match: 7. CDR3 sequence reads: CASSEASRGPAQPQHF. The CDR3 DNA reads as TGTGCCAGCAGTGAAGCCAGCAGGGGGCCAGCTCAGCCCCAGCATTTT.

The genes are TRBV4-2 and TRBJ2-6; 13 bases map to TRBD2. The trim removed 3 bases at V and 2 bases at J, leaving 10 bases unmatched. CDR3 size: 20 residues. In germline, CDR1 is LGHNA, CDR2 YNFKEQ. The CDR3 sequence is CASSHNPLAGGQAGANVLTF. CDR3 coding DNA: TGTGCCAGCAGCCACAACCCACTAGCGGGGGGGCAGGCTGGGGCCAACGTCCTGACTTTC.

The chain links TRBV7-9 to TRBJ2-3; no reliable D call. Germline CDR1 and CDR2: SEHNR and FQNEAQ (reference sequence). V lost 3 bases to trimming and J lost 5 bases, with 15 bases between them. This CDR3 spans 15 amino acids. This CDR3 reads CASSFLGPPGDTQYF. In nucleotides, the CDR3 is TGTGCCAGCAGCTTCCTCGGACCGCCAGGAGATACGCAGTATTTT.

The chain is built from TRBV12-3 or TRBV12-4 and TRBJ2-1; D gene ambiguous. Trimming took 1 base from V and 3 from J, leaving 4 bases between them. This CDR3 has 13 residues. CDR3 protein: CASSLDSYNEQFF. CDR3 nucleotide sequence: TGTGCCAGCAGTTTAGACAGCTACAATGAGCAGTTCTTC.

This CDR3 reads CASTETSGQGTYEQYF. The CDR3 DNA reads TGTGCCAGCACAGAAACTTCGGGACAGGGGACCTACGAGCAGTACTTC. V gene TRBV6-6 combines with J gene TRBJ2-7; 10 bases agree with TRBD1. The V gene end was trimmed by 7 bases and the J gene end by 2 bases; junction bases not matched to a gene: 11. CDR1 is MNHNY and CDR2 is SVGAGI in the germline V gene (reference sequence). CDR3 length equals 16 residues.